This T cell receptor beta chain was retrieved from a study of metastatic and nonmetastatic thyroid tumors. Study in general: Both malignant and benign thyroid patients supplied peripheral blood and tumor or nodule tissue samples, across which the repertoires of these patients were then compared.

This clone was picked up many times. The target antigen is unknown. Whole-study findings and limits: Malignant thyroid tumors reportedly exceeded benign nodules significantly in TCR beta diversity, with the difference appearing in blood and tumor.

The germline gives CDR1 MNHEY, CDR2 SMNVEV (reference sequence). Trimming took 2 bases from V and 0 from J, leaving 13 bases between them. The CDR3 consists of 16 residues. In the study's own analysis: Clinicopathological groups of papillary thyroid cancer showed CDR3 differences that were used to build a distant-metastasis classifier. TCRdb used MiXCR to call clones anew from the PCR reads. These V and J calls rely on TCRdb rather than the paper's analysis. The table shows about 40,000 clones, with less than 20% occurring only once. Prior to thyroid surgery, none of the patients had received any treatment.

This TCR was recovered from a female donor with papillary thyroid cancer or a benign thyroid nodule (not recorded which). Some clones in this sample may be carry-over from other donors' samples. V gene TRBV27 combines with J gene TRBJ1-2; tentative D call: TRBD1 (6 bases). The sequenced sample consisted of blood. The CDR3: CASSLVGARANYGYTF. The CDR3 DNA sequence: TGTGCCAGCAGTTTAGTGGGGGCGAGGGCTAACTATGGCTACACCTTC.